These 17 T cell receptor beta chains were sequenced from one sample in a study of T cell repertoires in cytomegalovirus infection. TCRdb re-called the reads through MiXCR, storing one row per CDR3 protein. The table records 170,000 or so distinct CDR3 sequences, around 14% of them present only once. Sequencing was done on a sample of PBMCs. All receptors come from a human donor in good health (CMV status not recorded). Some clones in this sample may be carry-over from other donors' samples.

In this sample, this clonotype turned up many times. The chain combines TRBV28 with TRBJ1-6; the D is unclear. Trimming pared 5 bases from V and 9 bases from J, leaving 14 bases between. This CDR3 is built from 14 residues. Germline-derived CDR1 and CDR2 are MDHEN and SYDVKM. CDR3 nucleotides: TGTGCCAGCAGTGGCGATGTCAAGATTTCACCCCTCCACTTT. Protein: CASSGDVKISPLHF.

This clonotype was observed at least ten times. The chain joins TRBV7-2 to TRBJ2-3; TRBD1 is a possible D gene (6 bases). Germline CDR1 and CDR2: SGHTA and FQGNSA. This CDR3 region has 13 residues. The germline V and J ends were trimmed by 4 bases and 4 bases, with 9 bases remaining between them. CDR3 sequence: CASSYNRADTQYF. As DNA, the CDR3 is TGTGCCAGCAGCTACAACAGGGCAGATACGCAGTATTTT. The entire variable domain, with the rest obtained from reference TRBV7-2 and TRBJ2-3, is as follows: GAGVSQSPSNKVTEKGKDVELRCDPISGHTALYWYRQSLGQGLEFLIYFQGNSAPDKSGLPSDRFSAERTGGSVSTLTIQRTQQEDSAVYLCASSYNRADTQYFGPGTRLTVL.

This clonotype has ten or more counts. This chain joins TRBV5-4 and TRBJ2-3, with 8 bases aligning to TRBD2. CDR3 size: 17 residues. CDR1 and CDR2 from the germline V gene are SGHNT and YYREEE (reference sequence). Germline trimming cut 0 bases from V and 4 bases from J; bases unmatched to any gene: 10. The CDR3 loop is CASSLVKTLAAADTQYF. In DNA, the CDR3 is TGTGCCAGCAGCTTGGTTAAGACACTAGCGGCGGCAGATACGCAGTATTTT.

The chain is built from TRBV7-3 and TRBJ2-3, with TRBD2 identical over 8 bases. This CDR3 is built from 15 residues. With 2 bases clipped from V and 1 base from J, the junction kept 2 bases outside the gene matches. Looked up from germline, CDR1 is SGHTA and CDR2 is FQGTGA. CDR3 sequence reads: CASSLPAGGTDTQYF. The DNA of the CDR3 is TGTGCCAGCAGCTTACCAGCGGGGGGCACAGATACGCAGTATTTT.

In this sample, this clonotype turned up many times. This rearrangement joins TRBV20-1 to TRBJ2-3; D possibly corresponds to TRBD1 (5 bases). V lost 0 bases and J 0 bases, leaving 13 bases between the germline ends. This CDR3 region has 16 residues. CDR1 and CDR2 (germline): DFQATT, SNEGSKA (reference sequence). The CDR3 region is CSARDPAGQSTDTQYF. For the CDR3, the DNA is TGCAGTGCTAGAGATCCGGCCGGACAAAGCACAGATACGCAGTATTTT.

This clonotype came up many times. The chain couples TRBV10-3 to TRBJ1-4; D is unresolved. Germline V gene lookup returns CDR1 ENHRY and CDR2 SYGVKD. The CDR3 is made up of 16 amino acids. V gave up 0 bases and J gave up 3 bases, with 11 bases separating them. The CDR3 sequence: CAISESIGYPNEKLFF. The CDR3 coding sequence is TGTGCCATCAGTGAGTCGATTGGATATCCTAATGAAAAACTGTTTTTT.

The chain employs TRBV7-4 and TRBJ1-3; a weak D match, TRBD1 (5 bases). From germline, CDR1 is SGHVT and CDR2 SQSDAQ. V lost 6 bases, J lost 8 bases, and 14 bases lay in between. This CDR3 spans 13 amino acids. The DNA of the CDR3 is TGTGCCAGCAGATCCCAGGGAAAAGACACCATATATTTT. Translating it yields CASRSQGKDTIYF.

The chain combines TRBV27 with TRBJ2-5; D call uncertain. This CDR3 has 14 amino acids. CDR1 is MNHEY, CDR2 SMNVEV, per germline (reference sequence). Trimming removed 3 bases at V and 2 bases at J, with 10 bases between. The CDR3 loop reads CASSFFGQQETQYF. The CDR3 bases are TGTGCCAGCAGTTTTTTCGGGCAGCAAGAGACCCAGTACTTC.

The chain is built from TRBV28 and TRBJ2-7, with D perhaps TRBD2 (6 bases). The CDR3 is 12 residues long. The germline V gene has CDR1 MDHEN and CDR2 SYDVKM. Trimming removed 3 bases from V and 12 bases from J, with 15 bases in between. The CDR3 DNA is TGTGCCAGCAGTTTGGGCACTAGCCCGGGGTACTTC. This encodes CASSLGTSPGYF.

This clonotype appeared many times. The CDR3 DNA is TGTGCCAGCAGCCCAGACTACGAGCAGTACTTC. It codes for CASSPDYEQYF. The rearrangement joins TRBV7-9 to TRBJ2-7, with D unclear. Germline V gene lookup returns CDR1 SEHNR and CDR2 FQNEAQ (reference sequence). The germline V and J ends were trimmed by 5 bases and 3 bases, with 5 bases remaining between them. This CDR3 has 11 residues. The whole variable domain, remainder taken from reference TRBV7-9 and TRBJ2-7, is DTGVSQNPRHKITKRGQNVTFRCDPISEHNRLYWYRQTLGQGPEFLTYFQNEAQLEKSRLLSDRFSAERPKGSFSTLEIQRTEQGDSAMYLCASSPDYEQYFGPGTRLTVT.

This clonotype was observed many times. The CDR3 sequence: CASSSFTGANVLTF. The DNA for the CDR3 is TGTGCCAGCAGCTCGTTCACTGGGGCCAACGTCCTGACTTTC. This chain connects TRBV7-2 to TRBJ2-6; the D is unclear. V was trimmed by 4 bases and J by 2 bases, leaving 6 bases between them. This CDR3 has 14 amino acids. From germline, CDR1 is SGHTA and CDR2 FQGNSA.

Many counts were recorded for this clonotype. The CDR3 spells CASSIGDVNEQYF. The CDR3 bases are TGTGCCAGTAGTATAGGAGACGTCAACGAGCAGTACTTC. V usage is TRBV19 and J usage is TRBJ2-7, with D hard to call. CDR1 is LNHDA, CDR2 SQIVND, per germline (reference sequence). The CDR3 is 13 amino acids. V was trimmed by 1 base and J by 5 bases, leaving 9 bases between them.

This clonotype has a handful of counts. The V call is TRBV25-1, the J call TRBJ1-2; no definite D call. The length of the CDR3 is 11 residues. Trimming took off 6 bases at V and 8 bases at J, with 10 bases between the two ends. Germline values: CDR1 MGHDK, CDR2 SYGVNS. The CDR3: CASSELGGYTF. The DNA of the CDR3 is TGTGCCAGCAGCGAGCTGGGGGGCTACACCTTC.

This clonotype was found a few times. The V call is TRBV6-5, the J call TRBJ1-5; 9 bases match TRBD1. Trimming took 4 bases from V and 0 from J; bases not matched to a gene: 7. From germline, CDR1 is MNHEY and CDR2 SVGAGI. This CDR3 is 17 amino acids long. The CDR3 loop reads CASSSDRGRNSNQPQHF. The CDR3 DNA reads TGTGCCAGCAGTTCGGACAGGGGAAGGAATAGCAATCAGCCCCAGCATTTT.

The CDR3 region has the DNA TGTGCCAGCTCACCGGACGCGAACTCTAACTATGGCTACACCTTC. It codes for CASSPDANSNYGYTF. This chain links TRBV18 with TRBJ1-2, with D unclear. V lost 3 bases, J lost 0 bases, and 11 bases lay in between. Germline V CDR1 and CDR2: KGHSH, LQKENI. CDR3 length: 15 amino acids.

There are many counts of this clonotype. V gene TRBV20-1 combines with J gene TRBJ1-2; 8 positions agree with TRBD1. The germline V gene encodes CDR1 DFQATT and CDR2 SNEGSKA (reference sequence). V shed 0 bases, J shed 1 base, and the junction held 4 bases outside the gene matches. CDR3 length: 15 amino acids. The CDR3 region has the DNA TGCAGTGCTAGAGATTTACAGGGGGGTAACTATGGCTACACCTTC. Translating it yields CSARDLQGGNYGYTF.

This clonotype was seen only once. J is TRBJ2-3 and V is TRBV28; 8 nucleotides agree with TRBD1. The CDR3 has 12 residues. Trimming removed 7 bases from V and 6 bases from J; junction bases left unmatched: 3. Germline CDR1 MDHEN, CDR2 SYDVKM. CDR3 sequence: CASKTGVDTQYF. CDR3 coding DNA: TGTGCCAGCAAGACAGGGGTGGATACGCAGTATTTT.